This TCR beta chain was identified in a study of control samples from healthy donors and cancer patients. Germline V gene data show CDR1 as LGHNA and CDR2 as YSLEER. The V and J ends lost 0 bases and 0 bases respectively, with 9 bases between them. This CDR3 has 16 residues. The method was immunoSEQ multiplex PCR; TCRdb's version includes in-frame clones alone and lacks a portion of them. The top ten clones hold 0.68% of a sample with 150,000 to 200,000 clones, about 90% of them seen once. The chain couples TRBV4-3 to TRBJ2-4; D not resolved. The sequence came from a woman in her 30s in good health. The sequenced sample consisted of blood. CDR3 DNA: TGCGCCAGCAGCCAAGATTTGTCCCCAGCCAAAAACATTCAGTACTTC. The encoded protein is CASSQDLSPAKNIQYF.